The 11 T cell receptor beta chains below come from one sample, sequenced in a study of tumor-infiltrating lymphocytes in primary liver carcinoma. Starting from approximately 0.45 ug of total RNA, TCR beta cDNA was produced with a primer in the constant region. For TCR beta, libraries were produced by three nested multiplex PCR rounds using slightly modified ARM-PCR. PCR rounds one and two used TRBV1-TRBV30 forward primers with a C-beta reverse primer for 10 cycles each. MiXCR, applied by TCRdb to the multiplex PCR reads, yields one record per CDR3 protein. The data contain roughly 100,000 distinct CDR3 sequences, roughly 80% of them singletons. RNA and DNA were co-extracted from approximately 20-30 mg of unsorted bulk tissue. Sequencing was done on a sample of liver tumor tissue from sampling region 3. The subset was: tumor region T3, left-lateral pole. The receptors were sampled from a man aged 35 to 55 with primary liver carcinoma and hepatitis B virus infection.

Notes on this clonotype: At one end the junction does not follow the germline gene, possibly because of a read error. The rearrangement uses TRBV6-1 and TRBJ1-1, with D perhaps TRBD1 (5 bases). The germline gives CDR1 MNHNS, CDR2 SASEGT. CDR3 length: 16 amino acids. The CDR3 nucleotides are TGTGCCAGCAGTGCGACTCGACCGGGACTGGGCACTGAAGCATTCTTT. It is translated as CASSATRPGLGTEAFF.

This clonotype was seen just once. The germline gene is not matched at one end of the junction; a read error may be the cause. The V call is TRBV5-6, the J call TRBJ2-1; D possibly corresponds to TRBD2 (5 bases). Germline V gives CDR1 SGHDT, CDR2 YYEEEE. The CDR3 spans 17 residues. The CDR3 DNA is TGTGTCAGCAGCATGGTGCCTGGCGGGCCCTCCTACAATGAGCAGTTCTTC. It codes for CVSSMVPGGPSYNEQFF.

About this clonotype: Relative to the germline gene, one junction end is altered; a read error may explain this. The V gene is TRBV5-1, the J gene TRBJ2-7; 7 bases are shared with TRBD1. Germline lookup yields CDR1 SGHRS and CDR2 YFSETQ. The CDR3 loop spans 15 amino acids. The CDR3 is CTSSTSGGQSYEQYF. The CDR3 DNA is TGCACCAGCAGCACATCAGGGGGACAGTCCTACGAGCAGTACTTC.

Comments on this clonotype: Without the conserved terminal phenylalanine or tryptophan, this CDR3 likely stems from a read error. The gene calls are TRBV6-2 or TRBV6-3 and TRBJ2-1, with D possibly being TRBD2 (6 bases). Germline CDR1 and CDR2: MNHEY and SVGEGT. The CDR3 runs to 14 residues. Here the CDR3 reads CVSSYRDFYNEQFS. In DNA, the CDR3 is TGTGTCAGCAGTTACCGGGACTTCTACAATGAGCAGTTCTCC.

This clonotype appeared a single time. Germline and junction disagree at one end, which may indicate a read error. The chain joins TRBV10-2 to TRBJ2-3, with 7 bases that match TRBD2. This CDR3 has 12 residues. CDR1 is WSHSY, CDR2 SAAADI, per germline. The CDR3 loop reads CASSHTSEKTYF. CDR3 nucleotides: TGCGCCAGCAGCCACACTAGCGAGAAAACGTACTTT.

With respect to this clonotype: Germline and junction disagree at one end, which may indicate a read error. The chain uses TRBV6-2 or TRBV6-3 and TRBJ2-5; a weak D match, TRBD2 (6 bases). The CDR3 has 15 amino acids. Germline V gives CDR1 MNHEY, CDR2 SVGEGT. CDR3 sequence (DNA): TGTGCCAGCCGATGGGGAGGAGCGACCCAAGAGACTCAGTACTTC. Encoded protein: CASRWGGATQETQYF.

To note about this clonotype: The junction and the germline gene differ at one end; a read error may be behind it. This chain uses TRBV12-3 or TRBV12-4 with TRBJ2-2, with a tentative D call TRBD2 (6 bases). The CDR3 runs 16 residues. CDR3 DNA sequence: TGTGCCAGCATTTTTGGGGGGATGGTGGACACCTGGGAGCTGTTTTTT. Its protein product is CASIFGGMVDTWELFF.

This chain joins TRBV7-9 and TRBJ2-5, with D perhaps matching TRBD2 (6 bases). Trimming shortened V by 8 bases and J by 7 bases, and 14 bases separated the two germline ends. This CDR3 spans 12 amino acids. The germline V gene encodes CDR1 SEHNR and CDR2 FQNEAQ (reference sequence). The CDR3 DNA is TGTGCCAGCGGTAGGGGAGGAGTGACCCAGTACTTC. Its translation: CASGRGGVTQYF. The full variable domain, in which reference TRBV7-9 and TRBJ2-5 provide the parts outside the CDR3, is DTGVSQNPRHKITKRGQNVTFRCDPISEHNRLYWYRQTLGQGPEFLTYFQNEAQLEKSRLLSDRFSAERPKGSFSTLEIQRTEQGDSAMYLCASGRGGVTQYFGPGTRLLVL.

In the case of this clonotype: At one end, the junction sequence differs from germline, possibly due to a read error. The V gene is TRBV12-5, the J gene TRBJ2-1, with D perhaps matching TRBD1 (6 bases). CDR3 length equals 12 residues. Germline V lookup: CDR1 LGHNT, CDR2 FRNRAP. CDR3 nucleotides: TGTTCTAGTGCTCTCCAAGGGGGTGAGCAGTTCTTC. Translated, it gives CSSALQGGEQFF.

The chain employs TRBV20-1 and TRBJ1-4; D uncertain. This CDR3 region has 12 residues. The V and J ends lost 6 bases and 5 bases respectively, with 10 bases between them. The germline V gene has CDR1 DFQATT and CDR2 SNEGSKA (reference sequence). CDR3 amino acids: CSATDGNEKLFF. CDR3 coding DNA: TGCAGTGCCACCGACGGGAATGAAAAACTGTTTTTT.

V is TRBV29-1 and J is TRBJ2-1; 7 nucleotides line up with TRBD2. The CDR3 is 15 residues long. The germline CDR1 and CDR2 sequences are SQVTM and ANQGSEA. The CDR3 loop reads CRDDVSWGGYNEQFF. The CDR3 DNA reads as TGCAGGGATGATGTGAGTTGGGGGGGATACAATGAGCAGTTCTTC.